The 31 T cell receptor beta chains given below trace back to one sample, sequenced in a study of blood T cells in healthy people across ages. The use of a sample-barcoded 5' primer and a J-beta primer mix characterized a second PCR of roughly 7 to 12 cycles. A single record per CDR3 protein comes from TCRdb applying MiXCR to the 5' RACE reads. The sample lists over a million distinct CDR3 sequences, roughly 59% occurring once. Sequenced sample: blood. Source of these receptors: a man younger than 30 in good health.

The CDR3 DNA follows: TGCAGTGCTTTGGGAGCTTTCTTT. Translating gives CSALGAFF. This rearrangement joins TRBV20-1 to TRBJ1-1, with D unresolved. The CDR3 has 8 amino acids. Trimming pared 5 bases from V and 10 bases from J, leaving 5 bases between. CDR1 and CDR2 from the germline V gene are DFQATT and SNEGSKA (reference sequence).

This clonotype has only a few counts. This sequence joins TRBV14 and TRBJ2-1; 12 bases fit TRBD2. Per germline, CDR1 SGHDN and CDR2 FVKESK. V lost 0 bases and J lost 0; bases outside the gene matches: 15. CDR3 size: 22 residues. CDR3 in DNA: TGTGCCAGCAGCCAAGAAATCCCCCCGGGACTAGCGGGCATTAGCTCCTACAATGAGCAGTTCTTC. It encodes CASSQEIPPGLAGISSYNEQFF.

The chain has TRBV11-1 and TRBJ2-4; TRBD1 agrees at 7 bases. The J call may be mistaken, given a closer DNA end match to TRBJ2-7. The length of the CDR3 is 13 residues. CDR1 is SGHAT and CDR2 is FQDESV in the germline V gene (reference sequence). CDR3 DNA: TGTGCCAGCAGCCCAATACAGGGGAGCGAGCAGTACTTC. This translates into CASSPIQGSEQYF.

The chain joins TRBV7-9 to TRBJ1-2; D remains ambiguous. Between the trimmed V and J ends, which lost 5 bases and 7 bases, there was a span of 17 bases. The CDR3 runs to 14 residues. Per the germline V gene, CDR1 is SEHNR and CDR2 is FQNEAQ (reference sequence). Here the CDR3 DNA reads TGTGCCAGCAGCCTTGATAGCCGGACTTTTGGCTACACCTTC. This gives the protein CASSLDSRTFGYTF. The whole variable domain, remainder taken from reference TRBV7-9 and TRBJ1-2, is DTGVSQNPRHKITKRGQNVTFRCDPISEHNRLYWYRQTLGQGPEFLTYFQNEAQLEKSRLLSDRFSAERPKGSFSTLEIQRTEQGDSAMYLCASSLDSRTFGYTFGSGTRLTVV.

CDR3 DNA sequence: TGTGCCAGCAGTTACCAGGACCATCCCCGCGGCTACACCTTC. Protein: CASSYQDHPRGYTF. The V gene is TRBV6-2 or TRBV6-3, the J gene TRBJ1-2; D ambiguous. The CDR3 loop spans 14 amino acids. V gave up 2 bases and J gave up 8 bases, with 15 bases separating them. The germline CDR1 and CDR2 sequences are MNHEY and SVGEGT.

The V gene is TRBV6-1, the J gene TRBJ2-6; the D is unclear. The germline CDR1 and CDR2 sequences are MNHNS and SASEGT. The CDR3 runs 14 residues. With 0 bases removed from V and 4 bases from J, the gap between germline ends came to 4 bases. CDR3 bases: TGTGCCAGCAGTGAAGCGAGGGGGGCCAACGTCCTGACTTTC. Its translation is CASSEARGANVLTF.

This clonotype has only a few counts. In nucleotides, the CDR3 is TGCAGTGCTAGATATTCAGGGGATACGCAGTATTTT. It is translated as CSARYSGDTQYF. The gene calls are TRBV20-1 and TRBJ2-3; a possible D gene is TRBD1 (5 bases). The CDR3 is 12 amino acids. The germline V gene has CDR1 DFQATT and CDR2 SNEGSKA (reference sequence). Between the trimmed V and J ends, which lost 2 bases and 6 bases, there was a span of 9 bases.

This clonotype was counted a few times. The chain is built from TRBV10-3 and TRBJ1-1; no firm D call. Germline V lookup: CDR1 ENHRY, CDR2 SYGVKD. The V end lost 3 bases, the J end lost 3 bases, and 8 bases lay between the germline ends. The CDR3 spans 13 residues. The CDR3 spells CAISDGRYTEAFF. CDR3 DNA sequence: TGTGCCATCAGTGATGGACGGTACACTGAAGCTTTCTTT.

This clonotype was found a few times. The chain recombines TRBV29-1 with TRBJ2-3; D is uncertain. Germline values: CDR1 SQVTM, CDR2 ANQGSEA. The CDR3 is 16 amino acids. V was pared by 4 bases and J by 6 bases, with 23 bases between. CDR3 DNA: TGCAGCGTTGTTTTGAAGGGCAAGCTCCGGTTGGATACGCAGTATTTT. This gives the protein CSVVLKGKLRLDTQYF.

The genes are TRBV7-8 and TRBJ2-1, with a weak D call TRBD2 (6 bases). Germline loops: CDR1 SGHVS, CDR2 FQNEAQ. The CDR3 has 12 amino acids. V was pared by 5 bases and J by 8 bases, with 10 bases between. CDR3 amino acids: CASSIWGDEQFF. The CDR3 nucleotides read TGTGCCAGCAGCATCTGGGGGGATGAGCAGTTCTTC.

The V and J genes are TRBV11-2 and TRBJ1-1, with D uncertain. V was trimmed by 3 bases and J by 1 base, leaving 12 bases between them. Germline-derived CDR1 and CDR2 are SGHAT and FQNNGV. The CDR3 runs 15 residues. The CDR3 DNA reads as TGTGCCAGCAGCTTTTTACAGAGTTCGAACACTGAAGCTTTCTTT. This gives the protein CASSFLQSSNTEAFF.

The chain is built from TRBV29-1 and TRBJ1-2; perhaps TRBD1 as D (5 bases). The CDR3 is 12 amino acids. V was shortened by 6 bases and J by 11 bases, with 19 bases between the two germline ends. Germline-derived CDR1 and CDR2 are SQVTM and ANQGSEA. Written as DNA, the CDR3 is TGCAGCGTGAGGGCAGGGCTGGGGGGGTACACCTTC. It translates to CSVRAGLGGYTF.

The rearrangement uses TRBV5-6 and TRBJ2-3; the D gene is possibly TRBD2 (6 bases). CDR1 is SGHDT and CDR2 is YYEEEE in the germline V gene. CDR3 length: 15 amino acids. V was trimmed by 4 bases and J by 2 bases, leaving 14 bases between them. The CDR3 region is CASSLRGFNTDTQYF. The CDR3 nucleotides are TGTGCCAGCAGCCTCCGGGGGTTTAACACAGATACGCAGTATTTT.

The chain has TRBV20-1 and TRBJ2-3; 7 bases fit TRBD2. CDR1 is DFQATT and CDR2 is SNEGSKA in the germline V gene (reference sequence). Unmatched junction bases numbered 9, after V lost 5 bases and J lost 4 bases. The CDR3 is made up of 14 amino acids. The DNA of the CDR3 is TGCAGTGCTTCCGGACTAGTCAGCCCAGATACGCAGTATTTT. It is translated as CSASGLVSPDTQYF.

The chain uses TRBV5-1 and TRBJ2-3; 10 bases are shared with TRBD2. V was pared by 7 bases and J by 3 bases, with 5 bases of the junction left unmatched. CDR3 length: 14 residues. The germline gives CDR1 SGHRS, CDR2 YFSETQ. The CDR3 region has the DNA TGCGCCAGCCAACTAGCGGGGTTAACAGATACGCAGTATTTT. It specifies CASQLAGLTDTQYF.

This clonotype occurred a few times. V is TRBV2 and J is TRBJ1-6, with D possibly TRBD1 on 6 matching bases. The germline gives CDR1 SNHLY, CDR2 FYNNEI. V dropped 7 bases and J dropped 5 bases, with 9 bases sitting between them. The CDR3 sequence is 13 residues long. CDR3 loop: CASIQGHNSPLHF. The CDR3, as DNA: TGTGCCAGCATACAGGGCCATAATTCACCCCTCCACTTT.

This chain connects TRBV29-1 to TRBJ2-1, with 8 bases that match TRBD2. Germline loops: CDR1 SQVTM, CDR2 ANQGSEA. With V trimmed by 7 bases and J by 4 bases, 9 bases remained unmatched. This CDR3 is 14 amino acids long. For the CDR3, the DNA is TGCAGCGATTCAGCGGGAGACGTTTACAATGAGCAGTTCTTC. Protein product: CSDSAGDVYNEQFF.

This chain joins TRBV4-3 and TRBJ1-2; D is perhaps TRBD1 (5 bases). Trimming shortened V by 4 bases and J by 5 bases, and 11 bases separated the two germline ends. Germline assignment: CDR1 LGHNA and CDR2 YSLEER. The CDR3 is 13 amino acids. The CDR3 bases are TGCGCCAGCAGCCCGACAGCACTATATGGCTACACCTTC. It codes for CASSPTALYGYTF.

The chain links TRBV3-1 to TRBJ2-3, with 9 bases matching TRBD2. CDR3 length equals 17 residues. Looked up from germline, CDR1 is LGHDT and CDR2 is YNNKEL (reference sequence). V was clipped by 4 bases and J by 8 bases; unmatched bases: 16. The CDR3 region has the DNA TGTGCCAGCAGCCTCACCGGGACTAGCAGCCAGGGGGTTACGCAGTATTTT. Translation: CASSLTGTSSQGVTQYF.

The chain links TRBV7-9 to TRBJ2-2; D remains unclear. Germline V gene lookup returns CDR1 SEHNR and CDR2 FQNEAQ (reference sequence). The V end was cut by 6 bases, the J end by 9 bases, with 8 bases between. The CDR3 is 11 amino acids. The CDR3 protein is CASRPLRELFF. As DNA, the CDR3 is TGTGCCAGCAGACCCCTGAGGGAGCTGTTTTTT.

This clonotype was picked up one time. V gene TRBV28 combines with J gene TRBJ2-1; D assignment may be TRBD1 or TRBD2 (6 bases each). V was clipped by 5 bases and J by 5 bases, with 16 bases between them. The germline V gene has CDR1 MDHEN and CDR2 SYDVKM. The CDR3 contains 15 residues. Here the CDR3 DNA reads TGTGCCAGCAGTCCTCGACTGGGGGGCAACAATGAGCAGTTCTTC. Translated, it gives CASSPRLGGNNEQFF.

The table lists this clonotype with a few counts. The chain is built from TRBV7-2 and TRBJ2-7; D is tentatively TRBD1 or TRBD2 (5 bases each). The germline CDR1 and CDR2 sequences are SGHTA and FQGNSA. The CDR3 sequence is 16 residues long. V lost 0 bases and J 0 bases, leaving 12 bases between the germline ends. CDR3 protein: CASSLAWGMSSYEQYF. For the CDR3, the DNA is TGTGCCAGCAGCTTAGCCTGGGGGATGAGCTCCTACGAGCAGTACTTC.

The chain couples TRBV13 to TRBJ2-7; 9 bases fit TRBD1. The germline CDR1 and CDR2 sequences are PRHDT and FYEKMQ (reference sequence). V gave up 3 bases and J gave up 2 bases; unmatched junction bases: 8. The CDR3 sequence is 16 residues long. The CDR3: CASSFRNRGLTYEQYF. The DNA for the CDR3 is TGTGCCAGCAGCTTTAGAAACAGGGGGCTGACCTACGAGCAGTACTTC.

The chain joins TRBV29-1 to TRBJ1-2; a weak D match, TRBD1 (5 bases). V was clipped by 5 bases and J by 7 bases, with 20 bases between them. This CDR3 contains 14 residues. Germline CDR1 and CDR2: SQVTM and ANQGSEA. The CDR3 sequence is CSVSLAGPWSGYTF. In nucleotides, the CDR3 is TGCAGCGTTTCACTAGCGGGACCCTGGAGTGGCTACACCTTC.

The chain recombines TRBV5-1 with TRBJ2-4; 11 positions match TRBD1. J lost 5 bases, V lost 4 bases, and 8 bases had no gene match. CDR1 and CDR2 (germline): SGHRS, YFSETQ. This CDR3 is 16 amino acids long. CDR3 DNA: TGCGCCAGCAGCAAGGGACAGGGGGTATCCCAAAACATTCAGTACTTC. Translated: CASSKGQGVSQNIQYF.

In its sample, this clonotype was seen a few times. This chain links TRBV7-9 with TRBJ2-5; 7 nucleotides agree with TRBD1. Germline loops: CDR1 SEHNR, CDR2 FQNEAQ (reference sequence). The CDR3 totals 15 residues. V dropped 6 bases and J dropped 0; count of bases not matched to a gene: 7. As DNA, the CDR3 is TGTGCCAGCAGTTCCGGGACAGTGAACCAAGAGACCCAGTACTTC. Amino acid sequence: CASSSGTVNQETQYF.

This clonotype was observed a handful of times. The V and J genes are TRBV7-9 and TRBJ1-2; D is unresolved. Germline lookup yields CDR1 SEHNR and CDR2 FQNEAQ (reference sequence). V was trimmed by 3 bases and J by 4 bases, leaving 9 bases between them. The length of the CDR3 is 13 residues. CDR3 sequence (DNA): TGTGCCAGCAGCTTCCCAGAAGGCTATGGCTACACCTTC. Protein sequence: CASSFPEGYGYTF.

This clonotype occurred once. The chain links TRBV7-2 to TRBJ2-7; 8 positions agree with TRBD1. Trimming took 2 bases from V and 0 from J; bases not matched to a gene: 3. The germline CDR1 and CDR2 sequences are SGHTA and FQGNSA. The length of the CDR3 is 15 residues. CDR3: CASSLSGGISYEQYF. DNA for the CDR3: TGTGCCAGCAGCTTATCAGGGGGCATCTCCTACGAGCAGTACTTC.

The chain carries TRBV29-1 and TRBJ2-7; a possible D gene is TRBD1 (6 bases). The germline gives CDR1 SQVTM, CDR2 ANQGSEA. Trimming cost V 0 bases and J 3 bases, with 12 bases left between them. CDR3 length equals 14 residues. CDR3 residues: CSVEDHREGYEQYF. The CDR3 DNA follows: TGCAGCGTTGAAGATCACAGGGAAGGCTACGAGCAGTACTTC.

On this clonotype: The junction and the germline gene differ at one end; a read error may be behind it. The rearrangement joins TRBV5-1 to TRBJ2-2; 7 bases agree with TRBD1. Germline V gene sequence: CDR1 SGHRS, CDR2 YFSETQ. The CDR3 is 15 residues long. CDR3 amino acids: CASTLTGTNTGELFF. CDR3 DNA sequence: TGCGCCAGCACCTTGACAGGGACAAACACCGGGGAGCTGTTTTTT.

The gene calls are TRBV20-1 and TRBJ2-1; 8 bases are shared with TRBD2. Germline V gives CDR1 DFQATT, CDR2 SNEGSKA (reference sequence). The CDR3 is 13 residues long. The junction had 2 bases not matched to a gene; V was cut back by 1 base and J by 6 bases. In DNA, the CDR3 is TGCAGTGCTAGAGCGGGGGGGTTCAATGAGCAGTTCTTC. Protein sequence: CSARAGGFNEQFF.